This note documents a single TCR beta chain sequence. The antigen is unknown. This entry is derived from a study of blood T cells in healthy people across ages. It was with a sample-barcoded 5' primer and a J-beta primer mix that a second PCR of roughly 7 to 12 cycles was run. TCRdb re-called the 5' RACE reads through MiXCR, storing one row per CDR3 protein. Altogether just under 550,000 distinct CDR3 sequences are present, under 30% being singletons, with the ten largest covering approximately 10%. Study observations and caveats: The recorded TCR beta diversity per million T cells decreased in a roughly linear manner with age.

This CDR3 is built from 14 residues. Germline V gene lookup returns CDR1 LNHNV and CDR2 YYDKDF (reference sequence). V was cut by 6 bases and J by 3 bases, with 12 bases left in between. The sample providers were healthy Caucasian people from Russia, aged about 6 to 90. Another study also made use of these data, one on T cells of mothers and their children. According to that study: Using the M1S primer, the second PCR added sample barcodes along with 2-4 random nucleotides. The study found thymic selection shapes TCR recombination output similarly in related and unrelated pairs.

Sequencing was performed on blood. The chain employs TRBV15 and TRBJ2-1, with a possible D match to TRBD2 (6 bases). This receptor was obtained from a boy aged 5-17 years in good health. Written as DNA, the CDR3 is TGTGCCACCAGACCAGGAGGGAACTACAATGAGCAGTTCTTC. Translating gives CATRPGGNYNEQFF.